This is a list of T cell receptor beta chains from one sample in a study of blood T cells in healthy people across ages. TCRdb re-called the 5' RACE reads through MiXCR, storing one row per CDR3 protein. Of 750,000 to 950,000 distinct CDR3 sequences in the sample, about 53% were seen once. The material sequenced was blood. The receptors here all came from a man at least 80 years old in good health. Both conserved end residues are part of each CDR3. The order of the fields is J gene, clone size, V gene, D gene, CDR3 protein, CDR3 DNA. A D gene is named only where the DNA matches it firmly. Clone size is given for some rows only: seen once, a few or many times, or a class if the clone is expanded.

TRBJ2-7 | few | TRBV29-1 | TRBD1 | CSVVRGTGPNEQYF | TGCAGCGTCGTTCGTGGGACAGGTCCCAACGAGCAGTACTTC
TRBJ1-1 | NA | TRBV2 | NA | CASSSGFSNTEAFF | TGTGCCAGCAGTTCAGGGTTTTCGAACACTGAAGCTTTCTTT
TRBJ2-7 | NA | TRBV29-1 | TRBD2 | CSVGVASGSSEQYF | TGCAGCGTTGGCGTCGCTAGCGGGAGTAGCGAGCAGTACTTC
TRBJ2-2 | NA | TRBV5-6 | NA | CASSLAWRDTGELFF | TGTGCCAGCAGCTTGGCCTGGCGAGACACCGGGGAGCTGTTTTTT
TRBJ2-4 | NA | TRBV5-1 | NA | CASSLGGLSGQNIQYF | TGCGCCAGCAGCTTAGGGGGGTTAAGCGGACAAAACATTCAGTACTTC
TRBJ2-7 | NA | TRBV10-3 | NA | CAISGSELYEQYF | TGTGCCATCAGTGGCAGCGAGCTCTACGAGCAGTACTTC
TRBJ2-7 | few | TRBV28 | TRBD1 | CASSPRQGVTYEQYF | TGTGCCAGCAGTCCCCGACAGGGGGTCACCTACGAGCAGTACTTC
TRBJ2-3 | NA | TRBV15 | NA | CATSRDAVTTDTQYF | TGTGCCACCAGCAGAGATGCGGTAACCACAGATACGCAGTATTTT
TRBJ2-7 | NA | TRBV7-6 | TRBD2 | CASSRPETSGSLGYEQYF | TGTGCCAGCAGCCGTCCTGAAACTAGCGGGAGCCTAGGGTACGAGCAGTACTTC
TRBJ2-7 | few | TRBV9 | NA | CASSAGLVTYEQYF | TGTGCCAGCAGCGCGGGACTGGTAACCTACGAGCAGTACTTC
TRBJ2-7 | few | TRBV7-2 | TRBD2 | CASSLDLASGRYEQYF | TGTGCCAGCAGCTTAGATCTGGCTAGCGGGAGGTACGAGCAGTACTTC
TRBJ1-2 | NA | TRBV24-1 | TRBD1 | CATSDPQGASYGYTF | TGTGCCACCAGTGATCCACAGGGGGCCTCCTATGGCTACACCTTC
TRBJ2-7 | few | TRBV6-6 | TRBD2 | CASSHDSGRAPYKQYF | TGTGCCAGCAGTCACGATAGCGGGAGGGCCCCCTACAAGCAGTACTTC
TRBJ2-5 | NA | TRBV25-1 | NA | CASSGTVGRGETQYF | TGTGCCAGCAGTGGGACAGTGGGGAGGGGAGAGACCCAGTACTTC
TRBJ2-7 | NA | TRBV3-1 | NA | CASSQEPRVATYEQYF | TGTGCCAGCAGCCAAGAACCCCGGGTAGCGACCTACGAGCAGTACTTC
TRBJ2-1 | few | TRBV5-1 | TRBD2 | CASSLAEGREKEQFF | TGCGCCAGCAGCTTGGCCGAAGGGAGGGAGAAGGAGCAGTTCTTC
TRBJ2-5 | NA | TRBV7-2 | NA | CASSRGRITYNEQYF | TGTGCCAGCAGCCGGGGGAGAATCACCTACAATGAGCAGTACTTC
TRBJ2-4 | NA | TRBV25-1 | TRBD2 | CASSASGSSLEQYF | TGTGCCAGCAGTGCTAGCGGGAGTTCCCTAGAGCAGTACTTC
TRBJ1-2 | NA | TRBV9 | NA | CASSVVDRPNYGYTF | TGTGCCAGCAGCGTAGTTGACCGACCCAACTATGGCTACACCTTC
TRBJ2-5 | few | TRBV4-2 | NA | CASSQPDNQETQYF | TGTGCCAGCAGCCAACCAGATAACCAAGAGACCCAGTACTTC
TRBJ2-1 | once | TRBV24-1 | TRBD2 | CATSDSAQRERYSEQFF | TGTGCCACCAGTGATTCCGCACAGCGGGAGAGGTACAGTGAGCAGTTCTTC
TRBJ2-3 | NA | TRBV9 | TRBD2 | CASNPGGVGTDTQYF | TGTGCCAGCAACCCGGGAGGAGTGGGCACAGATACGCAGTATTTT
TRBJ2-1 | few | TRBV29-1 | TRBD1 | CSVDGGQGRNEQFF | TGCAGCGTTGACGGGGGACAGGGACGAAATGAGCAGTTCTTC
TRBJ1-2 | NA | TRBV3-1 | NA | CASSQGPFGGPRGYTF | TGTGCCAGCAGCCAAGGCCCATTCGGGGGGCCAAGGGGCTACACCTTC
TRBJ2-7 | NA | TRBV19 | TRBD1 | CASSGAGTGIYEQYF | TGTGCCAGTAGTGGAGCCGGGACAGGGATCTACGAGCAGTACTTC
TRBJ2-4 | few | TRBV29-1 | TRBD1 | CSAHRGENIQYF | TGCAGCGCTCACAGGGGGGAAAACATTCAGTACTTC
TRBJ2-1 | NA | TRBV29-1 | NA | CSVGRPAANEQFF | TGCAGCGTTGGCAGGCCAGCCGCCAATGAGCAGTTCTTC
TRBJ2-1 | NA | TRBV15 | TRBD2 | CATSREGTSVSSEQFF | TGTGCCACCAGCAGAGAGGGGACTAGCGTCTCGTCTGAGCAGTTCTTC
TRBJ2-3 | NA | TRBV5-6 | TRBD2 | CASSTGTSGSRDTQYF | TGTGCCAGCAGCACCGGGACTAGCGGGAGTCGGGATACGCAGTATTTT
TRBJ2-1 | once | TRBV29-1 | NA | CSVGGAGIRREQFF | TGTAGCGTTGGGGGGGCGGGAATAAGACGGGAGCAGTTCTTC
TRBJ2-3 | NA | TRBV29-1 | NA | CSVTHEGARARYAYF | TGCAGCGTGACCCATGAAGGGGCGAGGGCGAGATACGCGTATTTT
TRBJ2-3 | few | TRBV6-5 | NA | CASSYLAEGVTYF | TGTGCCAGCAGTTACCTCGCTGAGGGAGTCACGTATTTT
TRBJ2-1 | NA | TRBV9 | TRBD2 | CANSEHGGGLAGVNEQFF | TGTGCCAACAGCGAACACGGGGGAGGACTAGCGGGAGTGAATGAGCAGTTCTTC
TRBJ1-5 | few | TRBV5-1 | NA | CASSLDSGNQPQHF | TGCGCCAGCAGCTTGGACTCTGGGAATCAGCCCCAGCATTTT
TRBJ2-3 | NA | TRBV5-5 | NA | CASSFPGGGYAYF | TGTGCCAGCAGCTTTCCTGGGGGAGGATACGCGTATTTT
TRBJ2-3 | NA | TRBV10-2 | NA | CASRPGPGTDTQYF | TGCGCCAGCAGGCCGGGACCTGGCACAGATACGCAGTATTTT
TRBJ2-1 | NA | TRBV9 | TRBD1 | CASASTGQPVGDNEQFF | TGTGCCAGCGCCTCCACGGGACAGCCCGTCGGGGACAATGAGCAGTTCTTC
TRBJ1-1 | NA | TRBV5-1 | NA | CASRQTGLNTEAFF | TGCGCCAGCAGGCAGACAGGATTGAACACTGAAGCTTTCTTT
TRBJ1-4 | NA | TRBV27 | TRBD1 | CASSLRDRGSEKLFF | TGTGCCAGCAGTTTACGGGACAGGGGAAGTGAAAAACTGTTTTTT
TRBJ1-4 | few | TRBV7-9 | NA | CASSSSQDWSEKLFF | TGTGCCAGCAGCTCCTCACAGGACTGGAGTGAAAAACTGTTTTTT
TRBJ2-3 | NA | TRBV29-1 | TRBD2 | CSVDRTSGTDTQYF | TGCAGCGTTGACCGGACTAGCGGCACAGATACGCAGTATTTT